The 19 T cell receptor beta chains presented below share a single source sample, sequenced in a study of shared T cell receptors in the human thymus. Sequencing was performed with immunoSEQ multiplex PCR; in TCRdb, only in-frame clones are kept and a portion is missing. The sample carries hundreds of thousands of clones, roughly 90% recorded once. The same data also went into a second study, on human thymus T cells.

Sequenced material: thymocytes. The receptors here all came from a boy younger than two with a congenital heart defect.

The rearrangement joins TRBV4-2 to TRBJ1-2; 8 bases line up with TRBD1. There are 14 residues in the CDR3. V was clipped by 0 bases and J by 8 bases; unmatched bases: 5. Germline V gene sequence: CDR1 LGHNA, CDR2 YNFKEQ. This CDR3 is CASSQEAGGNGYTF. CDR3 sequence (DNA): TGTGCCAGCAGCCAAGAAGCAGGGGGCAACGGCTACACCTTC.

This chain uses TRBV28 with TRBJ2-5; 11 bases match TRBD2. The CDR3 sequence is 18 residues long. J was trimmed by 3 bases and V by 5 bases; bases with no gene match: 14. The germline V gene encodes CDR1 MDHEN and CDR2 SYDVKM. The CDR3 DNA is TGTGCCAGCAGTCGCCGAAATTGGGTAGCGGGAGGGAAAGAGACCCAGTACTTC. Encoded protein: CASSRRNWVAGGKETQYF.

The V and J genes are TRBV7-9 and TRBJ2-1; 7 bases fit TRBD2. V shed 5 bases and J 2 bases; nucleotides not matched to a gene: 6. CDR3 length: 15 residues. Germline V gives CDR1 SEHNR, CDR2 FQNEAQ (reference sequence). The CDR3 here is CASSPAGAPYNEQFF. Written as DNA, the CDR3 is TGTGCCAGCAGCCCCGCGGGAGCGCCCTACAATGAGCAGTTCTTC.

The sample holds a few counts of this clone. This chain links TRBV4-3 with TRBJ1-4; D not certain. V shed 5 bases and J shed 8 bases, with 15 bases lying between them. The germline V gene encodes CDR1 LGHNA and CDR2 YSLEER. The CDR3 totals 14 residues. For the CDR3, the DNA is TGCGCCAGCAGCTTGGGGAGGACGAAAGAAAAACTGTTTTTT. It yields the protein CASSLGRTKEKLFF.

The chain employs TRBV10-3 and TRBJ2-2, with 13 bases matching TRBD2. Germline CDR1 is ENHRY and CDR2 is SYGVKD. J gave up 7 bases and V 6 bases, and 5 bases lay outside the gene matches. The CDR3 consists of 15 residues. The chain's CDR3 is CAISGTSGNVGELFF. CDR3 in DNA: TGTGCCATCAGCGGGACTAGCGGGAATGTCGGGGAGCTGTTTTTT.

The chain has TRBV13 and TRBJ2-1; 15 bases agree with TRBD2. This CDR3 spans 19 amino acids. The trim removed 4 bases at V and 0 bases at J, leaving 7 bases unmatched. CDR1 and CDR2 (germline): PRHDT, FYEKMQ (reference sequence). The CDR3 nucleotides read TGTGCCAGCAGCTCGGGACTAGCGGGAGGCCCCAGCTCCTACAATGAGCAGTTCTTC. This encodes CASSSGLAGGPSSYNEQFF.

The rearrangement links TRBV6-5 to TRBJ1-2; D is unresolved. The CDR3 consists of 15 residues. Germline V gene sequence: CDR1 MNHEY, CDR2 SVGAGI. V lost 0 bases to trimming and J lost 7 bases, with 15 bases between them. DNA of the CDR3: TGTGCCAGCAGTTACTCGTCCCATAAGAAGAGTGGCTACACCTTC. Its protein is CASSYSSHKKSGYTF.

The chain recombines TRBV4-1 with TRBJ2-2; perhaps TRBD2 as D (5 bases). The V gene lost 6 bases and the J gene lost 3 bases, with 14 bases spanning the gap. The CDR3 contains 15 residues. CDR1 and CDR2 from the germline V gene are MGHRA and YSYEKL. As DNA, the CDR3 is TGCGCCAGCAGTCCTGACTCGCGGGACACCGGGGAGCTGTTTTTT. As protein: CASSPDSRDTGELFF.

The chain joins TRBV21-1 to TRBJ2-2; the D call in the table, TRBD1, was not verified against the DNA. TRBV21-1 is a pseudogene segment. The length of the CDR3 is 16 residues. This CDR3 reads CASSKVLTVVTGELFF. CDR3 nucleotides: TGTGCCAGCAGCAAAGTCCTGACAGTAGTCACCGGGGAGCTGTTTTTT.

The chain links TRBV19 to TRBJ1-3, with 9 bases fitting TRBD1. V lost 8 bases to trimming and J lost 3 bases; unmatched junction nucleotides: 8. The CDR3 length is 15 residues. Per germline, CDR1 LNHDA and CDR2 SQIVND (reference sequence). The CDR3 here is CASSQGAPCGNTIYF. The DNA for the CDR3 is TGTGCCAGTTCACAGGGGGCCCCGTGTGGAAACACCATATATTTT.

The V call is TRBV6-1, the J call TRBJ2-3; TRBD2 matches at 8 bases. The CDR3 contains 16 residues. Germline CDR1 is MNHNS and CDR2 is SASEGT. After removal of 0 bases from V and 5 bases from J, the junction contained 7 bases not matched to a gene. CDR3 sequence: CASSEAHGTRVDTQYF. CDR3 DNA sequence: TGTGCCAGCAGTGAAGCCCACGGGACTAGGGTAGATACGCAGTATTTT.

V and J are TRBV28 and TRBJ2-3, with TRBD1 matching over 10 bases. After removal of 10 bases from V and 6 bases from J, the junction contained 10 bases not matched to a gene. This CDR3 comprises 14 residues. Per germline, CDR1 MDHEN and CDR2 SYDVKM. The CDR3 DNA is TGTGCCACCTTCCGGGACAGGGGCTGGGATACGCAGTATTTT. Residues: CATFRDRGWDTQYF.

This clone turned up a few times. The genes are TRBV4-3 and TRBJ2-7; 9 bases are a match to TRBD2. Germline CDR1 LGHNA, CDR2 YSLEER. The V and J ends lost 1 base and 5 bases, in that order; junction bases with no gene match: 3. This CDR3 region has 14 residues. The CDR3 protein is CASSQGTSDHEQYF. The CDR3 DNA reads as TGCGCCAGCAGCCAAGGGACTAGCGACCACGAGCAGTACTTC.

Points on this clone: The sample contains more than one DNA sequence encoding this CDR3. The V call is TRBV20-1, the J call TRBJ2-7; no reliable D call. This CDR3 comprises 11 residues. V gave up 0 bases and J gave up 4 bases, with 4 bases separating them. Germline V gene data show CDR1 as DFQATT and CDR2 as SNEGSKA (reference sequence). The CDR3 DNA follows: TGCAGTGCTAGAGACCTATACGAGCAGTACTTC. It is translated as CSARDLYEQYF.

The J gene is TRBJ2-1, the V gene TRBV25-1, with 10 nucleotides matching TRBD2. The length of the CDR3 is 16 residues. Germline V lookup: CDR1 MGHDK, CDR2 SYGVNS. With 0 bases clipped from V and 7 bases from J, the junction kept 6 bases outside the gene matches. CDR3 amino acids: CASSEYGASGSNEQFF. The CDR3, as DNA: TGTGCCAGCAGTGAATACGGCGCTAGCGGGAGTAATGAGCAGTTCTTC.

The table lists this clone with a few counts. The V and J genes are TRBV18 and TRBJ2-7; D gene uncertain. CDR3 length: 13 residues. Germline values: CDR1 KGHSH, CDR2 LQKENI. The V end lost 0 bases, the J end lost 3 bases, and 6 bases lay between the germline ends. The DNA of the CDR3 is TGTGCCAGCTCACCACCCGGCGGCTACGAGCAGTACTTC. Amino acid sequence: CASSPPGGYEQYF. The variable domain in full, completed from reference TRBV18 and TRBJ2-7, reads NAGVMQNPRHLVRRRGQEARLRCSPMKGHSHVYWYRQLPEEGLKFMVYLQKENIIDESGMPKERFSAEFPKEGPSILRIQQVVRGDSAAYFCASSPPGGYEQYFGPGTRLTVT.

The chain carries TRBV2 and TRBJ2-7; the D gene is possibly TRBD1 (6 bases). Germline loops: CDR1 SNHLY, CDR2 FYNNEI. The CDR3 consists of 13 residues. Trimming took off 7 bases at V and 0 bases at J, with 10 bases between the two ends. CDR3 coding DNA: TGTGCCAGCACAGGGGCACCCTCCTACGAGCAGTACTTC. Amino acids: CASTGAPSYEQYF.

The V and J genes are TRBV4-2 and TRBJ2-2, with D tentatively TRBD2 (6 bases). The CDR3 has 17 residues. Germline loops: CDR1 LGHNA, CDR2 YNFKEQ. Trimming shortened V by 0 bases and J by 3 bases, and 14 bases separated the two germline ends. The CDR3: CASSQERDGLHTGELFF. As DNA, the CDR3 is TGTGCCAGCAGCCAAGAGCGGGACGGCCTTCACACCGGGGAGCTGTTTTTT.

The J gene is TRBJ1-5, the V gene TRBV5-8; 7 nucleotides align to TRBD1. V gave up 4 bases and J gave up 1 base; unmatched junction bases: 5. Germline V CDR1 and CDR2: SGHTS, YDEGEE. This CDR3 has 15 residues. Here the CDR3 DNA reads TGTGCCAGCAGCCCAGACAGGGAGAGCAATCAGCCCCAGCATTTT. This codes for CASSPDRESNQPQHF.